The 10 T cell receptor beta chains reported below all come from one sample, sequenced in a study of shared clonotypes between healthy human individuals (dated by TCRdb to 2020 to 2022). Library construction relied on the immunoSEQ multiplex PCR assay. TCRdb obtained this table from immuneACCESS and retained in-frame rearrangements with V and J assigned. These tables miss some clones; where compared with another copy, unresolved V genes account for less than half of the shortfall, and the remainder is unexplained. A total of 1,500,000 or so clones appear in this sample, approximately 97% of them only once. Approximately 1.2% of the sample belongs to the ten largest clones. The material sequenced was naive CD4+ T cells sorted from blood. The cell subset or site label on this specimen signifies: CD45RA+ positively selected. These receptors all come from a man between 25 and 39 years old in good health.

The count of this clone is one. The rearrangement joins TRBV18 to TRBJ2-1; D gene unclear. The germline V gene encodes CDR1 KGHSH and CDR2 LQKENI. This CDR3 spans 14 amino acids. V shed 1 base and J shed 8 bases, with 12 bases lying between them. CDR3 in DNA: TGTGCCAGCTCACCACGGGCTACTACGCATGAGCAGTTCTTC. Translated: CASSPRATTHEQFF.

This clone was observed a single time. The chain carries TRBV7-9 and TRBJ2-1; unclear D gene. The germline CDR1 and CDR2 sequences are SEHNR and FQNEAQ (reference sequence). The CDR3 is 17 amino acids. V was clipped by 6 bases and J by 0 bases, with 18 bases between them. CDR3: CASSQDWRSSSYNEQFF. In nucleotides, the CDR3 is TGTGCCAGCAGTCAAGACTGGCGCTCGAGCTCCTACAATGAGCAGTTCTTC.

Notes on this clone: The same CDR3 arises from other DNA sequences in this sample as well. The V call is TRBV2, the J call TRBJ2-7, with a weak D call TRBD2 (7 bases). V shed 8 bases and J shed 3 bases, with 11 bases lying between them. Germline V gives CDR1 SNHLY, CDR2 FYNNEI. The CDR3 is made up of 12 amino acids. CDR3 in DNA: TGTGCCAGCGGGGGCGGGAGCTACGAGCAGTACTTC. Amino acid sequence: CASGGGSYEQYF.

On this clone itself: The same CDR3 is also encoded by other DNA sequences in this sample. The chain couples TRBV18 to TRBJ2-1; D may be TRBD1 or TRBD2 (6 bases each). CDR1 is KGHSH and CDR2 is LQKENI in the germline V gene. Trimming shortened V by 3 bases and J by 0 bases, and 9 bases separated the two germline ends. This CDR3 is 15 amino acids long. CDR3 amino acids: CASSPGGSSYNEQFF. CDR3 in DNA: TGTGCCAGCTCACCGGGGGGCAGCTCCTACAATGAGCAGTTCTTC.

The chain couples TRBV5-4 to TRBJ2-7; 10 bases agree with TRBD2. V lost 0 bases, J lost 0 bases, and 3 bases stayed unmatched. CDR1 is SGHNT and CDR2 is YYREEE in the germline V gene (reference sequence). The CDR3 length is 16 residues. The CDR3 sequence is CASSLDSGRSSYEQYF. DNA for the CDR3: TGTGCCAGCAGCTTGGATAGCGGGAGGTCCTCCTACGAGCAGTACTTC.

This CDR3 is CASSGQAGGNNEQFF. The CDR3 DNA sequence: TGTGCCAGCAGTGGACAAGCGGGAGGGAACAATGAGCAGTTCTTC. The chain recombines TRBV6-4 with TRBJ2-1, with TRBD2 matching over 10 bases. Trimming at V came to 4 bases and at J to 5 bases, leaving 5 bases not matched to a gene. The germline V gene encodes CDR1 MRHNA and CDR2 SNTAGT. CDR3 length: 15 amino acids.

The rearrangement joins TRBV5-1 to TRBJ2-7; D perhaps matches TRBD1 (6 bases). CDR3 length: 15 amino acids. Germline CDR1 is SGHRS and CDR2 is YFSETQ. V was pared by 0 bases and J by 1 base, with 11 bases between. The CDR3 region is CASSLVPGTSYEQYF. DNA for the CDR3: TGCGCCAGCAGCTTGGTCCCAGGGACATCCTACGAGCAGTACTTC.

A single count supports this clone. This chain connects TRBV19 to TRBJ2-3; tentative D call: TRBD1 (6 bases). Germline V gene lookup returns CDR1 LNHDA and CDR2 SQIVND (reference sequence). Trimming took 5 bases from V and 2 from J, leaving 11 bases between them. The CDR3 runs to 14 residues. CDR3 nucleotide sequence: TGTGCCAGTAGTCGACAGGTCACCACAGATACGCAGTATTTT. It specifies CASSRQVTTDTQYF.

In this sample, this clone turned up once. The sample has other DNA sequences that encode this CDR3 too. This rearrangement joins TRBV15 to TRBJ2-2; possibly TRBD2 for D (5 bases). Germline assignment: CDR1 LNHNV and CDR2 YYDKDF (reference sequence). The germline V and J ends were trimmed by 3 bases and 5 bases, with 7 bases remaining between them. This CDR3 is 13 amino acids long. CDR3 sequence (DNA): TGTGCCACCAGCAGGGACTCTACCGGGGAGCTGTTTTTT. As protein: CATSRDSTGELFF.

The chain uses TRBV6-1 and TRBJ2-1; D call uncertain. The CDR3 spans 14 residues. CDR1 is MNHNS, CDR2 SASEGT, per germline. The V gene lost 4 bases and the J gene lost 1 base, with 8 bases spanning the gap. The CDR3 is CASSAEFSYNEQFF. The CDR3 coding sequence is TGTGCCAGCAGTGCAGAGTTTTCCTACAATGAGCAGTTCTTC.